Reported below is one T cell receptor beta chain. Its antigen is unknown. From germline, CDR1 is MNHEY and CDR2 SVGEGT. The length of the CDR3 is 14 residues. Trimming left V 5 bases short and J 9 bases short, with 17 bases between. The data derive from a study of response to subunit inactivated influenza vaccine. General observations from the study: Each seasonal influenza vaccination, the authors suggested, recruits few new T cells.

TCRdb passed the RT-PCR reads through MiXCR, listing each CDR3 protein once. The table lists 600,000 to 850,000 distinct CDR3 sequences, 11% to 15% of them singletons. This receptor was obtained from a man aged 45-65 years who received an inactivated influenza vaccine. Sequences were derived from PBMCs from blood, sampled 14 to 15 days before vaccination. V usage is TRBV6-2 or TRBV6-3 and J usage is TRBJ2-1, with D maybe TRBD2 (5 bases). CDR3 DNA: TGTGCCAGCAGTAACGGACTGTTGAATGGTGAGCAGTTCTTC. It codes for CASSNGLLNGEQFF.